This TCR beta chain was documented in a study of T cell changes during pregnancy in multiple sclerosis. Repertoires were generated with immunoSEQ multiplex PCR, while TCRdb's copy carries only in-frame clones and drops some. The repertoire holds some 43,000 clones, with about nine tenths as singletons. The CDR3 sequence is 14 residues long. From germline, CDR1 is SGHTA and CDR2 FQGNSA. V lost 5 bases, J lost 4 bases, and 14 bases lay in between. The source was peripheral blood, collected in the first trimester of pregnancy. The chain carries TRBV7-2 and TRBJ1-2, with unresolved D. This TCR derives from a female donor in good health, enrolled as a control in a pregnancy study. The CDR3 region is CASSPHTSGYGYTF. CDR3 DNA sequence: TGTGCCAGCAGCCCGCACACGTCAGGCTATGGCTACACCTTC. Variable domain in full (rest from reference TRBV7-2 and TRBJ1-2): GAGVSQSPSNKVTEKGKDVELRCDPISGHTALYWYRQSLGQGLEFLIYFQGNSAPDKSGLPSDRFSAERTGGSVSTLTIQRTQQEDSAVYLCASSPHTSGYGYTFGSGTRLTVV.